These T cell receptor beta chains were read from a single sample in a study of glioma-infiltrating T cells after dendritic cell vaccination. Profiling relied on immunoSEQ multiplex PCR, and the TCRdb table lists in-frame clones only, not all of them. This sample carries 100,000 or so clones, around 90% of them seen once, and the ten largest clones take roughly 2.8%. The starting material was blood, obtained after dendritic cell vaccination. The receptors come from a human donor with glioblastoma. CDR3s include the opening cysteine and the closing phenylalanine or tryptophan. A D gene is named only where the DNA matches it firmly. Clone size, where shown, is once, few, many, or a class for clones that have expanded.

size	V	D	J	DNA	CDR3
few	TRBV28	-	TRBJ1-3	TGTGCCAGCAGTGGTTTCATTAGCTCTGGAAACACCATATATTTT	CASSGFISSGNTIYF
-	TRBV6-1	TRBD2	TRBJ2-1	TGTGCCAGCAGTGAAATAGCGGGGGTCTCCAATGAGCAGTTCTTC	CASSEIAGVSNEQFF
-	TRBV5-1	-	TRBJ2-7	TGCGCCAGCAGCTTGTCACAGGGTCTTAACGAGCAGTACTTC	CASSLSQGLNEQYF
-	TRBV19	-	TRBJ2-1	TGTGCCAGTAGTAAAGAACACTACTCCTACAATGAGCAGTTCTTC	CASSKEHYSYNEQFF
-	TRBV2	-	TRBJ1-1	TGTGCCAGCAGTATCGGAGAGAACACTGAAGCTTTCTTT	CASSIGENTEAFF
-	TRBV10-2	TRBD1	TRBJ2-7	TGCGCCAGCAGGGCAGACAGGGACGATTACGAGCAGTACTTC	CASRADRDDYEQYF
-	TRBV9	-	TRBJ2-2	TGTGCCAGCAGCGTAGAATTGGGTGGGGCCACGAACACCGGGGAGCTGTTTTTT	CASSVELGGATNTGELFF
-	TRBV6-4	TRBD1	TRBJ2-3	TGTGCCAGCAGTGATAGGACAGGAAGCACAGATACGCAGTATTTT	CASSDRTGSTDTQYF
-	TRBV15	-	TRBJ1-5	TGTGCCACCAGCACCCCCGGGACAAGAGGGAATCAGCCCCAGCATTTT	CATSTPGTRGNQPQHF
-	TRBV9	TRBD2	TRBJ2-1	TGTGCCAGCAGCGCTAGCGGGGGGGCCTACAATGAGCAGTTCTTC	CASSASGGAYNEQFF
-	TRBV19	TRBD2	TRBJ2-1	TGTGCCAGTGTTAGCGGGAGCCCTTACAATGAGCAGTTCTTC	CASVSGSPYNEQFF
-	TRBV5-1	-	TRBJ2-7	TGCGCCAGCAGCTTGGATGAGGGAGCCTCCTACGAGCAGTACTTC	CASSLDEGASYEQYF
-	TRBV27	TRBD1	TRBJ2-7	TGTGCCAGCAGTTTTTCGACAGGGGGCTTCTACGAGCAGTACTTC	CASSFSTGGFYEQYF
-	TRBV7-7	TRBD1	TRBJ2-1	TGTGCTAGCAGCTTCCGGGACAGTCCCTACAATGAGCAGTTCTTC	CASSFRDSPYNEQFF
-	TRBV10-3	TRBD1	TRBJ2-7	TGTGCCATTACAGAGACAGGGCCCTTGGACGAGCAGTACTTC	CAITETGPLDEQYF
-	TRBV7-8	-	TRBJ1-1	TGTGCCAGCAGCTTAGGGGGGGACACTGAAGCTTTCTTT	CASSLGGDTEAFF
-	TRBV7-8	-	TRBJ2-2	TGTGCCAGCAGCTTAGTAGTCCACCTGAACACCGGGGAGCTGTTTTTT	CASSLVVHLNTGELFF
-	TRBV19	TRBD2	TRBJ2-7	TGTGCCAGTAGCATATCGACTAGCGGCTACGGGCAGTACTTC	CASSISTSGYGQYF
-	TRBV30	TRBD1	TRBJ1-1	TGTGCCCGACAGGGACAGATGAACACTGAAGCTTTCTTT	CARQGQMNTEAFF
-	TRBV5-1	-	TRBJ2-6	TGCGCCAGCAGCGACCCGAGGGAAGCTGGGGCCAACGTCCTGACTTTC	CASSDPREAGANVLTF
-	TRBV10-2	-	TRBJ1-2	TGCGCCAGCAGTGTCTCTGGGGGGTTCTATGGCTACACCTTC	CASSVSGGFYGYTF
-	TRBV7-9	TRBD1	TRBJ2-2	TGTGCCAGCAGCTCCCGGACAGGGGTAACCGGGGAGCTGTTTTTT	CASSSRTGVTGELFF
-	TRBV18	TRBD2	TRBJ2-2	TGTGCCAGCCACGCGGGGGGTAACACCGGGGAGCTGTTTTTT	CASHAGGNTGELFF
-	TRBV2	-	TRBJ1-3	TGTGCCAGCAGTGAAGTGCGGGGGGTTGGAAACACCATATATTTT	CASSEVRGVGNTIYF
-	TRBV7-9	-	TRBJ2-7	TGTGCCAGCAGCCCACAGGCGCTCACCTACGAGCAGTACTTC	CASSPQALTYEQYF
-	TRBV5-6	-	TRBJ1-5	TGTGCCAGCAGCTTGGGTACGGGCAGGGGCAATCAGCCCCAGCATTTT	CASSLGTGRGNQPQHF
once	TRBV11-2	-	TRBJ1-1	TGTGCCAGCAGCTTAGAGTGGGGGCAGAACACTGAAGCTTTCTTT	CASSLEWGQNTEAFF
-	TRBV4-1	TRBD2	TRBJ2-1	TGCGCCAGCAGCCAAGATATCGGGGGGGCCAGGTTCTTC	CASSQDIGGARFF
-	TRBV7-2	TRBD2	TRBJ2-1	TGTGCCAGCAGCCCTACTAGCGGGACCGACAATGAGCAGTTCTTC	CASSPTSGTDNEQFF
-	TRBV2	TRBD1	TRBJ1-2	TGTGCCAGCAGGGTGGACAGGGGGACGGATGGCTACACCTTC	CASRVDRGTDGYTF
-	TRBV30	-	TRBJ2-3	TGTGCCTGGAGTGTACGAGGGGGAACGGATACGCAGTATTTT	CAWSVRGGTDTQYF
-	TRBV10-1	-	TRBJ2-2	TGCGCCAGCAGTGAGGGGAGCAGAAACACCGGGGAGCTGTTTTTT	CASSEGSRNTGELFF
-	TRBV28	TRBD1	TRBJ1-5	TGTGCCAGCAGCCCGACAGGGTGGGATCAGCCCCAGCATTTT	CASSPTGWDQPQHF
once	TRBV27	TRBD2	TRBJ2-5	TGTGCCAGCAGTTTATCCCCCCACCGGACTAGCGGTGCAGAGACCCAGTACTTC	CASSLSPHRTSGAETQYF
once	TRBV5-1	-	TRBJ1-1	TGCGCCAGCAGCTTGGTACAGCTGAACACTGAAGCTTTCTTT	CASSLVQLNTEAFF
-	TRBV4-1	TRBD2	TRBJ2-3	TGCGCCAGCAGCTACTATACTAGCGGGGGGGCGGGTAGCACAGATACGCAGTATTTT	CASSYYTSGGAGSTDTQYF
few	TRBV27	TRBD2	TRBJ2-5	TGTGCCAGCAGTTTATCTATAGGGACTAGCGGGAGGGCTGGAGAGACCCAGTACTTC	CASSLSIGTSGRAGETQYF
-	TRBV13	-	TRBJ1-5	TGTGCCAGCAACCCGGACTCGCAGTTAATTAATAGCAATCAGCCCCAGCATTTT	CASNPDSQLINSNQPQHF
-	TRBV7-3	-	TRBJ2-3	TGTGCCAGCCGTAGTGGTTCCGGGACAGATACGCAGTATTTT	CASRSGSGTDTQYF
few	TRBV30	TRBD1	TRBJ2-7	TGTGCCTGGAGTCGGGCAGGGGGCCTCTACGAGCAGTACTTC	CAWSRAGGLYEQYF
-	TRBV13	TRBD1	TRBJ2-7	TGTGCCAGCAGCTTAGGACAGGGGTTATACGAGCAGTACTTC	CASSLGQGLYEQYF
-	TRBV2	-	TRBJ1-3	TGTGCCAGCAGGAGGGGCGGGGGGAGCTCTGGAAACACCATATATTTT	CASRRGGGSSGNTIYF
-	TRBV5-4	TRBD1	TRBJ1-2	TGTGCCAGCAGCTGGGGACAGGGTCTGATCTATGGCTACACCTTC	CASSWGQGLIYGYTF
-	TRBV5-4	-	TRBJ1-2	TGTGCCAGCAGCACCATTGGGCCGGGGGGGGACTATGGCTACACCTTC	CASSTIGPGGDYGYTF
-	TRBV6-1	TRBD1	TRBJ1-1	TGTGCCAGCAGTTGGGGACAGGGATTGACTGAAGCTTTCTTT	CASSWGQGLTEAFF
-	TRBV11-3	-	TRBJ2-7	TGTGCCAGCAGCTGTGAGACAAGATACGAGCAGTACTTC	CASSCETRYEQYF
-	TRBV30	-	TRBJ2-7	TGTGCCTGGACCAGGGGAGGGCTCGTCTCCTACGAGCAGTACTTC	CAWTRGGLVSYEQYF
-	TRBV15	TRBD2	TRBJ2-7	TGTGCCACCAGCAGCGGGAGGAGAGGGGTACTCTACGAGCAGTACTTC	CATSSGRRGVLYEQYF
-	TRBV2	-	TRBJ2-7	TGTGCCAGCAGGGGGGACTTCCCCCACGAGCAGTACTTC	CASRGDFPHEQYF